The 16 T cell receptor beta chains below were found in one sample sequenced in a study of T cell changes during pregnancy in multiple sclerosis. Some clones are missing from TCRdb's copy, which holds only in-frame ones; the method was immunoSEQ multiplex PCR. The top ten hold under 0.8% of the sample, which has over 80,000 clones, 90% seen once. The sample here was peripheral blood, taken in the second trimester of pregnancy. The receptors were sampled from a female donor in good health, enrolled as a control in a pregnancy study.

The chain combines TRBV5-1 with TRBJ2-7, with 7 nucleotides matching TRBD1. Germline CDR1 SGHRS, CDR2 YFSETQ. V gave up 4 bases and J gave up 5 bases; unmatched junction bases: 6. The length of the CDR3 is 13 residues. CDR3 sequence reads: CASSIDRVNEQYF. The CDR3 DNA reads TGCGCCAGCAGCATCGACAGGGTCAACGAGCAGTACTTC.

The chain uses TRBV5-1 and TRBJ1-2; D may be TRBD1 (5 bases). CDR1 and CDR2 from the germline V gene are SGHRS and YFSETQ. The CDR3 is made up of 14 amino acids. The V gene lost 2 bases and the J gene lost 5 bases, with 13 bases spanning the gap. CDR3 region: CASSFQGEIYGYTF. The DNA of the CDR3 is TGCGCCAGCAGCTTCCAGGGCGAAATTTATGGCTACACCTTC.

CDR3 region: CASSLEQGDYGYTF. In DNA, the CDR3 is TGTGCCAGCAGCTTAGAACAGGGAGACTATGGCTACACCTTC. V is TRBV7-2 and J is TRBJ1-2, with D maybe TRBD1 (6 bases). Trimming took off 1 base at V and 3 bases at J, with 9 bases between the two ends. The germline CDR1 and CDR2 sequences are SGHTA and FQGNSA. CDR3 length: 14 residues.

This clone was observed once. The chain couples TRBV10-3 to TRBJ2-7, with 7 bases that match TRBD2. The CDR3 totals 17 residues. Germline CDR1 reads ENHRY; CDR2 reads SYGVKD. V was clipped by 3 bases and J by 6 bases; unmatched bases: 17. Here the CDR3 DNA reads TGTGCCATCAGTGAAAGGGGAGGGCGGGCGGGAGAGGGCGAGCAGTACTTC. Translation gives CAISERGGRAGEGEQYF.

The V call is TRBV5-1, the J call TRBJ2-5; possible D gene TRBD2, 6 bases. Between the trimmed V and J ends, which lost 4 bases and 4 bases, there was a span of 11 bases. The CDR3 totals 13 residues. Germline CDR1 and CDR2: SGHRS and YFSETQ. In DNA, the CDR3 is TGCGCCAGCAGCGCCGGGAGCGGAGAGACCCAGTACTTC. Its translation is CASSAGSGETQYF.

The CDR3 here is CASSPYPGDRDHEQYF. CDR3 bases: TGTGCCAGCAGCCCATACCCGGGGGACAGGGACCACGAGCAGTACTTC. V gene TRBV9 combines with J gene TRBJ2-7; TRBD1 matches at 9 bases. The CDR3 totals 16 residues. CDR1 SGDLS and CDR2 YYNGEE come from the germline V gene. V trimming: 4 bases; J trimming: 5 bases; junction bases outside the gene matches: 13.

This chain uses TRBV4-1 with TRBJ2-2; 7 nucleotides align to TRBD1. Germline V gene data show CDR1 as MGHRA and CDR2 as YSYEKL. The CDR3 length is 15 residues. With V trimmed by 3 bases and J by 5 bases, 6 bases remained unmatched. CDR3 coding DNA: TGCGCCAGCAGCCATCGACAGGGACGGACCGGGGAGCTGTTTTTT. It is translated as CASSHRQGRTGELFF.

The chain combines TRBV21-1 with TRBJ2-7; TRBD1 is the table's D call, not checked against the DNA. TRBV21-1 is a pseudogene segment. The CDR3 spans 15 residues. The CDR3 is CASSSKLGQGNEQYF. For the CDR3, the DNA is TGTGCCAGCAGCTCTAAGTTGGGACAGGGGAACGAGCAGTACTTC.

The rearrangement links TRBV5-6 to TRBJ2-2; D might be TRBD1 (6 bases). Germline CDR1 reads SGHDT; CDR2 reads YYEEEE. The V and J ends lost 2 bases and 5 bases respectively, with 13 bases between them. The CDR3 is 15 amino acids. This chain's CDR3 is CASSLQGRRTGELFF. In DNA, the CDR3 is TGTGCCAGCAGCTTACAGGGAAGAAGAACCGGGGAGCTGTTTTTT. Looking up the rest from reference TRBV5-6 and TRBJ2-2 gives the full variable domain: DAGVTQSPTHLIKTRGQQVTLRCSPKSGHDTVSWYQQALGQGPQFIFQYYEEEERQRGNFPDRFSGHQFPNYSSELNVNALLLGDSALYLCASSLQGRRTGELFFGEGSRLTVL.

The chain is built from TRBV20-1 and TRBJ2-7, with 8 nucleotides matching TRBD1. CDR1 and CDR2 (germline): DFQATT, SNEGSKA (reference sequence). The CDR3 loop spans 11 amino acids. Losses at the gene ends were 7 bases for V and 5 bases for J; bases not matched to a gene: 4. For the CDR3, the DNA is TGCAGTGGACAGGGGTTCAACGAGCAGTACTTC. It codes for CSGQGFNEQYF.

This clone was seen just once. V usage is TRBV28 and J usage is TRBJ1-2; TRBD1 agrees at 9 bases. The trim removed 5 bases at V and 2 bases at J, leaving 6 bases unmatched. The germline V gene has CDR1 MDHEN and CDR2 SYDVKM. The CDR3 extends over 15 amino acids. The CDR3 DNA is TGTGCCAGCAGTGCGACAGGGGGACCCAACTATGGCTACACCTTC. It is translated as CASSATGGPNYGYTF.

The chain employs TRBV25-1 and TRBJ2-1; TRBD1 agrees at 10 bases. The germline CDR1 and CDR2 sequences are MGHDK and SYGVNS. Trimming removed 10 bases from V and 6 bases from J; junction bases left unmatched: 9. The CDR3 consists of 14 residues. As DNA, the CDR3 is TGTGCCATTTCACGGACAGGGGGTCGCAATGAGCAGTTCTTC. It yields the protein CAISRTGGRNEQFF.

V usage is TRBV27 and J usage is TRBJ1-1; the D gene is possibly TRBD1 (5 bases). The V and J ends lost 2 bases and 0 bases respectively, with 7 bases between them. The CDR3 is made up of 14 amino acids. Looked up from germline, CDR1 is MNHEY and CDR2 is SMNVEV (reference sequence). The CDR3 is CASSLQGLNTEAFF. CDR3 nucleotide sequence: TGTGCCAGCAGTTTACAGGGCCTGAACACTGAAGCTTTCTTT.

This clone showed up just a few times. The chain carries TRBV6-5 and TRBJ2-7, with 10 bases fitting TRBD2. Germline CDR1 reads MNHEY; CDR2 reads SVGAGI. V was pared by 6 bases and J by 3 bases, with 8 bases of the junction left unmatched. This CDR3 contains 15 residues. CDR3 amino acids: CASSRDLAGVYEQYF. Written as DNA, the CDR3 is TGTGCCAGCAGCCGAGACCTAGCGGGGGTCTACGAGCAGTACTTC.

The chain employs TRBV25-1 and TRBJ1-1; 7 positions match TRBD1. V dropped 7 bases and J dropped 4; count of bases not matched to a gene: 15. Germline CDR1 reads MGHDK; CDR2 reads SYGVNS. The CDR3 is made up of 16 amino acids. Here the CDR3 DNA reads TGTGCCAGCACCTCCCATGGACAGGCCCGGGGCACTGAAGCTTTCTTT. Translated, it gives CASTSHGQARGTEAFF.

This chain joins TRBV10-3 and TRBJ1-2; D gene ambiguous. Germline lookup yields CDR1 ENHRY and CDR2 SYGVKD. The CDR3 is 13 amino acids. V lost 3 bases and J lost 4, with 9 bases in between. The CDR3 spells CAISDGGFYGYTF. Here the CDR3 DNA reads TGTGCCATCAGTGACGGCGGCTTCTATGGCTACACCTTC.